What follows describes a single T cell receptor (beta chain). No cognate antigen has been identified for it. Base qualities are not provided; no much larger clone lies one nucleotide away. The sample originates from a study of blood T cells in healthy people across ages (dated by TCRdb to about 2015). Regarding the complete study: In model experiments, template switching captured roughly one uniquely barcoded TCR beta cDNA molecule for every two T cells. For two donors (one aged 18 to 30 and one aged 80 or older), the study analyzed two additional independent replicas of 1 million unique cDNA reads from the same blood draw. To track age-related changes in TCR beta repertoire diversity, the study relied on deep sequencing normalized with unique cDNA molecular identifiers. Donors were grouped into four age groups: young (average approximately 16 years), middle-aged (about 40), aged (about 60) and long-lived (around 80). To avoid experimental bias, donors of different ages were distributed randomly across sequencing lanes. On the study overall, not on this receptor specifically: Because profiling used bulk unsorted PBMCs, naive and antigen-experienced compartments could not be compared conclusively. The long-lived group showed more naive CD4+ T cells, fewer expanded clones and increased TCR diversity than the aged group, suggesting age selection. Estimates of total diversity based on one million sequenced T cells were considered lower bounds and underestimates. Observed TCR beta diversity per million T cells fell roughly linearly with age, and a significant reduction was already apparent by age around 36. Donor CMV infection status was unknown, potentially confounding age-related changes in expanded clonotypes. There was a strong correlation between observed TCR beta diversity and the percentage of naive T cells measured by flow cytometry.

The donors were 40 or so Caucasian individuals from Russia, aged 6 to 90 years, who were systemically healthy. Each donor gave ten milliliters of peripheral blood, drawn into EDTA-treated Vacutainer tubes. Ficoll-Paque density-gradient centrifugation was used to isolate PBMCs, with at least 7 million per sample. Total RNA was extracted from PBMCs with Trizol reagent, with at least 5 micrograms obtained per sample. The percentages of naive CD45RAhigh/CD27high T cells were determined by flow cytometry on a PBMC aliquot from every donor. Preparation of the library involved 5' RACE. Data came from an Illumina HiSeq 2500. A second PCR of roughly 6 to 11 cycles was performed with a sample-barcoded 5' primer and a J-beta primer mix. Each TCR beta cDNA molecule received a unique molecular identifier from a template-switch 5' adaptor carrying 12 random nucleotides. Each sample yielded at least 2.5 million CDR3-containing paired-end reads. First-strand cDNA was synthesized from all RNA with the Mint cDNA synthesis kit, primed by a TRBC-specific oligonucleotide. Following uracil-DNA glycosylase treatment, all cDNA underwent a first 18-cycle PCR with the universal primers M1SS and BC2_uni_R. From the authors' description of their analysis: Each sample was normalized by randomly selecting 1 million high-quality reads, each carrying a distinct molecular identifier. Instead of being binned into consensus sequences, reads with shared molecular identifiers were discarded. CDR3 identification, clonotype clustering and error correction used MiTCR with a Q25 quality threshold and the strictest error-elimination algorithm. A nonparametric unseen species model using Euler transformation provided a lower-bound estimate of total TCR beta diversity. The public reads were quality trimmed at Q25 with fastp and then assembled into clones with MiXCR by TCRdb, keeping productive beta chains. One record per CDR3 amino acid sequence lists the most common genes and DNA. TCRdb's processing, not the study's, gives the V and J calls here. Recorded for this sample are 600,000 to 850,000 distinct CDR3 sequences; 35% to 45% of them occurred a single time. The ten biggest clones cover 20% to 25% of the sample.

Unmatched junction bases come to 12, with V trimmed by 4 bases and J by 0 bases. The germline V gene provides CDR1 SGHRS and CDR2 YFSETQ. The CDR3 has 19 amino acids, counting the end cysteine and phenylalanine. Of all the DNA, just the CDR3 is kept, 57 bases in frame from base 1. The origin of this receptor is a woman aged 55-70 years in good health. Sample: blood. The sequence joins TRBV5-1 to TRBJ2-3, with 12 junctional bases fitting TRBD2. The CDR3 sequence is CASSPQLAGGPRSTDTQYF. The bases are TGCGCCAGCAGCCCCCAACTAGCGGGGGGACCTAGGAGCACAGATACGCAGTATTTT.